Presented here are 16 T cell receptor beta chains from one specimen sequenced in a study of graft-versus-host responses after intestinal transplantation. Data came from immunoSEQ multiplex PCR; TCRdb stores just in-frame clones and leaves some out. Altogether about 39,000 clones are present, around nine tenths being singletons, with the ten largest covering approximately 6.9%. Here the sequenced sample was PBMCs, taken roughly 270 days after transplant. The receptor set was obtained from a human patient who received an intestinal transplant, so some T cells may come from the graft donor.

This clone appeared a few times. V gene TRBV6-4 combines with J gene TRBJ2-7, with 8 bases matching TRBD1. Germline trimming cut 5 bases from V and 3 bases from J; bases unmatched to any gene: 6. The CDR3 length is 14 residues. Germline CDR1 and CDR2: MRHNA and SNTAGT. The CDR3 nucleotides are TGTGCCAGCAGTCAAAAGGACAGGGTCTACGAGCAGTACTTC. Its protein product is CASSQKDRVYEQYF.

This clone was counted a few times. The V gene is TRBV27, the J gene TRBJ2-1; D is undetermined. Per the germline V gene, CDR1 is MNHEY and CDR2 is SMNVEV (reference sequence). V was clipped by 7 bases and J by 1 base, with 11 bases between them. There are 14 residues in the CDR3. Here the CDR3 reads CASNSLGSYNEQFF. For the CDR3, the DNA is TGTGCCAGCAATAGCCTGGGGTCCTACAATGAGCAGTTCTTC.

This chain links TRBV11-2 with TRBJ2-5; perhaps TRBD1 as D (6 bases). Germline CDR1 reads SGHAT; CDR2 reads FQNNGV. V was shortened by 1 base and J by 5 bases, with 17 bases between the two germline ends. The CDR3 extends over 16 amino acids. CDR3 loop: CASSLGGPEYMETQYF. For the CDR3, the DNA is TGTGCCAGCAGCTTAGGGGGGCCAGAGTATATGGAGACCCAGTACTTC.

V usage is TRBV4-1 and J usage is TRBJ1-6, with 8 bases fitting TRBD1. Germline CDR1 reads MGHRA; CDR2 reads YSYEKL. The CDR3 is made up of 14 amino acids. The junction had 6 bases not matched to a gene; V was cut back by 6 bases and J by 8 bases. CDR3 region: CASSYGQGYSPLHF. The DNA of the CDR3 is TGCGCCAGCAGTTACGGACAGGGCTATTCACCCCTCCACTTT.

This clone was detected once. The gene calls are TRBV15 and TRBJ2-7; 8 bases are shared with TRBD2. The CDR3 loop spans 15 amino acids. The germline V gene encodes CDR1 LNHNV and CDR2 YYDKDF (reference sequence). V lost 1 base to trimming and J lost 2 bases; unmatched junction nucleotides: 4. For the CDR3, the DNA is TGTGCCACCAGCAGAGCGGGGGGGCCTCCCTACGAGCAGTACTTC. This codes for CATSRAGGPPYEQYF.

A single count supports this clone. The rearrangement links TRBV11-2 to TRBJ2-1; D may be TRBD1 (5 bases). The germline V gene has CDR1 SGHAT and CDR2 FQNNGV. V lost 5 bases to trimming and J lost 3 bases, with 20 bases between them. CDR3 length: 17 residues. The CDR3 loop reads CASSPDSDSNFYNEQFF. CDR3 nucleotides: TGTGCCAGCAGCCCTGACTCCGACAGTAACTTCTACAATGAGCAGTTCTTC.

The J gene is TRBJ2-7, the V gene TRBV5-3; TRBD2 is a possible D gene (7 bases). TRBV5-3 is known as an ORF, though its function is uncertain. The germline V and J ends were trimmed by 3 bases and 3 bases, with 10 bases remaining between them. The length of the CDR3 is 13 residues. CDR3 DNA: TGTGCCAGAAGCTGCGGGGGACACTACGAGCAGTACTTC. Its translation is CARSCGGHYEQYF.

The chain combines TRBV5-1 with TRBJ1-5; D call uncertain. Germline values: CDR1 SGHRS, CDR2 YFSETQ. Trimming left V 0 bases short and J 3 bases short, with 7 bases between. The CDR3 has 14 amino acids. CDR3 in DNA: TGCGCCAGCAGCTTGGATATGGTCAATCAGCCCCAGCATTTT. It is translated as CASSLDMVNQPQHF.

The chain recombines TRBV7-9 with TRBJ2-3, with D unclear. The germline CDR1 and CDR2 sequences are SEHNR and FQNEAQ (reference sequence). The V end was cut by 5 bases, the J end by 5 bases, with 20 bases between. This CDR3 has 16 residues. The CDR3 here is CASSQLGYGVGDTQYF. The CDR3 DNA follows: TGTGCCAGCAGCCAGCTGGGTTATGGTGTCGGAGATACGCAGTATTTT.

The V gene is TRBV5-4, the J gene TRBJ2-1, with D unresolved. V was shortened by 0 bases and J by 6 bases, with 10 bases between the two germline ends. The CDR3 has 14 amino acids. Germline V CDR1 and CDR2: SGHNT, YYREEE (reference sequence). The DNA for the CDR3 is TGTGCCAGCAGCTTGGATGGCTCCCTCAATGAGCAGTTCTTC. It yields the protein CASSLDGSLNEQFF.

V and J are TRBV6-5 and TRBJ1-5; possible D gene TRBD1, 5 bases. V gave up 11 bases and J gave up 7 bases, with 18 bases separating them. The CDR3 has 13 amino acids. Germline assignment: CDR1 MNHEY and CDR2 SVGAGI. The CDR3 nucleotides read TGTGCCTCGGCAGAGGGGTTGCGGCAGCCCCAGCATTTT. As protein: CASAEGLRQPQHF.

The chain links TRBV6-5 to TRBJ1-6; perhaps TRBD1 as D (5 bases). V lost 7 bases to trimming and J lost 7 bases, with 14 bases between them. This CDR3 comprises 14 residues. From germline, CDR1 is MNHEY and CDR2 SVGAGI. The CDR3 DNA is TGTGCCAGCAAGCGGACACGAAAGAATTCACCCCTCCACTTT. This translates into CASKRTRKNSPLHF.

The V gene is TRBV2, the J gene TRBJ1-3; 8 bases line up with TRBD1. The trim removed 6 bases at V and 4 bases at J, leaving 8 bases unmatched. The germline CDR1 and CDR2 sequences are SNHLY and FYNNEI. The CDR3 loop spans 15 amino acids. The chain's CDR3 is CASSAFRGPGNTIYF. The CDR3 DNA sequence: TGTGCCAGCAGCGCCTTCAGGGGGCCGGGAAACACCATATATTTT.

The J gene is TRBJ2-1, the V gene TRBV27; possible D gene TRBD1, 5 bases. The CDR3 contains 15 residues. V was pared by 4 bases and J by 8 bases, with 18 bases between. Germline V CDR1 and CDR2: MNHEY, SMNVEV (reference sequence). The CDR3 DNA reads TGTGCCAGCAGTTCCATCACCTCAGACAGTGATGAGCAGTTCTTC. Residues: CASSSITSDSDEQFF.

Relative to its sample, this clone is medium-sized. The chain links TRBV6-1 to TRBJ2-3; 13 positions match TRBD2. After removal of 1 base from V and 5 bases from J, the junction contained 0 bases not matched to a gene. Germline assignment: CDR1 MNHNS and CDR2 SASEGT. This CDR3 region has 15 residues. Here the CDR3 reads CASSEGTSGGDTQYF. The CDR3 DNA reads as TGTGCCAGCAGTGAAGGGACTAGCGGGGGAGATACGCAGTATTTT.

The V and J genes are TRBV5-3 and TRBJ2-1; TRBD2 aligns across 11 bases. TRBV5-3 is flagged as an ORF with uncertain function. The ends lost 1 base at V and 0 bases at J; junction bases unmatched: 6. The CDR3 sequence is 18 residues long. CDR3 region: CARSLKGLADSSYNEQFF. CDR3 nucleotide sequence: TGTGCCAGAAGCTTGAAGGGACTAGCGGATAGCTCCTACAATGAGCAGTTCTTC.